A single sample is the source of the 23 T cell receptor beta chains below, sequenced in a study of T cell responses to AZD1222 COVID-19 vaccine. The method was immunoSEQ multiplex PCR; TCRdb's version includes in-frame clones alone and lacks a portion of them. This sample has 130,000 to 150,000 clones, with around 90% found just once. Sequencing was performed on peripheral blood, taken on day 0 of AZD1222 vaccination. The receptors were sampled from an adult in good health.

CDR3 nucleotides: TGTGCCTGGAGTACTGCGGAACAGGGGTTCTACGAGCAGTACTTC. Translation: CAWSTAEQGFYEQYF. The V call is TRBV30, the J call TRBJ2-7; 7 bases agree with TRBD1. The germline gives CDR1 GTSNPN, CDR2 SVGIG (reference sequence). The CDR3 sequence is 15 residues long. V lost 2 bases and J lost 3; bases outside the gene matches: 10.

This chain connects TRBV19 to TRBJ1-2, with D perhaps TRBD1 (6 bases). Germline CDR1 LNHDA, CDR2 SQIVND (reference sequence). The CDR3 runs to 15 residues. V lost 3 bases, J lost 0 bases, and 11 bases lay in between. Written as DNA, the CDR3 is TGTGCCAGTAGTATTAACAGGGCGGCTAACTATGGCTACACCTTC. Protein: CASSINRAANYGYTF.

This chain connects TRBV6-2 or TRBV6-3 to TRBJ1-1, with a weak D call TRBD1 (6 bases). Germline lookup yields CDR1 MNHEY and CDR2 SVGEGT. V was cut by 1 base and J by 1 base, with 13 bases left in between. The CDR3 extends over 16 amino acids. CDR3 in amino acids: CASSYWGRGENTEAFF. For the CDR3, the DNA is TGTGCCAGCAGTTACTGGGGCAGGGGAGAGAACACTGAAGCTTTCTTT.

The V and J genes are TRBV4-3 and TRBJ2-1; 8 nucleotides agree with TRBD2. After removal of 1 base from V and 4 bases from J, the junction contained 3 bases not matched to a gene. The CDR3 spans 15 residues. The germline CDR1 and CDR2 sequences are LGHNA and YSLEER. This CDR3 reads CASSQALAEYNEQFF. In nucleotides, the CDR3 is TGCGCCAGCAGCCAAGCACTAGCGGAGTACAATGAGCAGTTCTTC.

CDR3 in DNA: TGTGCCAGCAGCCTAATGGGGGCCGGGGAGCTGTTTTTT. Translating it yields CASSLMGAGELFF. This sequence joins TRBV7-2 and TRBJ2-2; either TRBD1 or TRBD2 may fit D (5 bases each). CDR3 length: 13 amino acids. The V gene lost 5 bases and the J gene lost 6 bases, with 10 bases spanning the gap. Per germline, CDR1 SGHTA and CDR2 FQGNSA.

V gene TRBV3-1 (or the pseudogene TRBV3-2) combines with J gene TRBJ1-6; D uncertain. CDR3 size: 13 residues. Per germline, CDR1 LGHDT and CDR2 YNNKEL (reference sequence). Trimming took 7 bases from V and 8 from J, leaving 12 bases between them. The CDR3: CASKGSGDSPLHF. For the CDR3, the DNA is TGTGCCAGCAAAGGTAGCGGGGATTCACCCCTCCACTTT.

CDR3 region: CASSYSDRNYGYTF. CDR3 sequence (DNA): TGTGCCAGCAGTTACTCGGACAGAAACTATGGCTACACCTTC. The chain carries TRBV6-5 and TRBJ1-2; a weak D match, TRBD1 (6 bases). Germline CDR1 reads MNHEY; CDR2 reads SVGAGI. This CDR3 has 14 residues. V was clipped by 0 bases and J by 2 bases, with 7 bases between them.

The chain is built from TRBV19 and TRBJ1-1, with 8 bases aligning to TRBD1. From germline, CDR1 is LNHDA and CDR2 SQIVND (reference sequence). After removal of 5 bases from V and 4 bases from J, the junction contained 18 bases not matched to a gene. The CDR3 covers 18 residues. CDR3 residues: CASSRMGGMGTGGTEAFF. Here the CDR3 DNA reads TGTGCCAGTAGTCGAATGGGGGGAATGGGGACAGGAGGCACTGAAGCTTTCTTT.

This clone was seen only a few times. CDR3 residues: CASSDPGADTEAFF. In DNA, the CDR3 is TGTGCCAGCAGTGACCCGGGGGCGGACACTGAAGCTTTCTTT. The chain joins TRBV25-1 to TRBJ1-1; D is perhaps TRBD1 (6 bases). From germline, CDR1 is MGHDK and CDR2 SYGVNS. Deletions cut 3 bases from V and 3 bases from J, with 11 bases between. The CDR3 is 14 residues long.

This chain links TRBV28 with TRBJ2-3, with TRBD2 matching 12 bases. Per the germline V gene, CDR1 is MDHEN and CDR2 is SYDVKM. This CDR3 is 16 amino acids long. V lost 4 bases to trimming and J lost 4 bases; unmatched junction nucleotides: 6. The chain's CDR3 is CASSSLTSGRSDTQYF. DNA of the CDR3: TGTGCCAGCAGTTCCCTGACTAGCGGGAGATCAGATACGCAGTATTTT.

The rearrangement links TRBV7-9 to TRBJ2-7; tentative D call: TRBD2 (6 bases). V lost 2 bases, J lost 2 bases, and 7 bases lay in between. There are 13 residues in the CDR3. Germline V lookup: CDR1 SEHNR, CDR2 FQNEAQ (reference sequence). The DNA for the CDR3 is TGTGCCAGCAGCTTACCGGGAGCCTACGAGCAGTACTTC. Translated, it gives CASSLPGAYEQYF. Full variable domain (rest looked up from reference TRBV7-9 and TRBJ2-7): DTGVSQNPRHKITKRGQNVTFRCDPISEHNRLYWYRQTLGQGPEFLTYFQNEAQLEKSRLLSDRFSAERPKGSFSTLEIQRTEQGDSAMYLCASSLPGAYEQYFGPGTRLTVT.

The chain has TRBV9 and TRBJ2-7; 7 bases match TRBD1. There are 14 residues in the CDR3. Germline-derived CDR1 and CDR2 are SGDLS and YYNGEE. V was clipped by 7 bases and J by 2 bases; unmatched bases: 9. The CDR3: CASSPTGLTYEQYF. CDR3 DNA: TGTGCCAGCTCACCGACAGGGTTGACCTACGAGCAGTACTTC.

The chain recombines TRBV5-1 with TRBJ1-6; 8 positions match TRBD1. This CDR3 is 17 amino acids long. V shed 4 bases and J 9 bases; nucleotides not matched to a gene: 15. In germline, CDR1 is SGHRS, CDR2 YFSETQ. The CDR3 DNA is TGCGCCAGCAGCCGGGGGCCGGGACAGGAATCGGGTTCACCCCTCCACTTT. Amino acid sequence: CASSRGPGQESGSPLHF.

V gene TRBV6-5 combines with J gene TRBJ1-1; possible D gene TRBD1, 6 bases. V dropped 2 bases and J dropped 8 bases, with 12 bases sitting between them. The V gene's germline CDR1 is MNHEY and CDR2 SVGAGI. CDR3 length equals 13 residues. The CDR3 nucleotides are TGTGCCAGCAGTTACAGACGCCAGGGGGAAGCTTTCTTT. Protein product: CASSYRRQGEAFF.

The rearrangement uses TRBV18 and TRBJ1-2, with D hard to call. With 6 bases removed from V and 8 bases from J, the gap between germline ends came to 19 bases. The CDR3 length is 14 residues. Per germline, CDR1 KGHSH and CDR2 LQKENI. CDR3 DNA: TGTGCCAGCTCTCTTAATGCCGGGGATACGGGCTACACCTTC. Amino acid sequence: CASSLNAGDTGYTF.

CDR3 DNA: TGTGCCAGCAGTGGTTCAGGGGCCGGTCAGCCCCAGCATTTT. This encodes CASSGSGAGQPQHF. This sequence joins TRBV2 and TRBJ1-5; a possible D gene is TRBD1 (6 bases). The CDR3 consists of 14 residues. V was pared by 4 bases and J by 6 bases, with 13 bases between. Germline CDR1 reads SNHLY; CDR2 reads FYNNEI.

J is TRBJ2-3 and V is TRBV6-1; D gene ambiguous. The V and J ends lost 2 bases and 5 bases respectively, with 2 bases between them. Germline V gene sequence: CDR1 MNHNS, CDR2 SASEGT. This CDR3 is built from 11 residues. For the CDR3, the DNA is TGTGCCAGCAGTGAAATAGATACGCAGTATTTT. This sequence encodes CASSEIDTQYF.

The chain is built from TRBV6-1 and TRBJ2-7; D is uncertain. The CDR3 is made up of 11 amino acids. V lost 9 bases and J 2 bases, leaving 8 bases between the germline ends. The germline V gene has CDR1 MNHNS and CDR2 SASEGT. The CDR3 DNA sequence: TGTGCCAGTAGTACGACCTACGAGCAGTACTTC. It translates to CASSTTYEQYF.

V usage is TRBV2 and J usage is TRBJ1-2; D may be TRBD1 (6 bases). Per the germline V gene, CDR1 is SNHLY and CDR2 is FYNNEI. Trimming removed 5 bases at V and 6 bases at J, with 13 bases between. The CDR3 loop spans 13 amino acids. CDR3 DNA: TGTGCCAGCAGTTGGAGAGGGGGGCATGGCTACACCTTC. It yields the protein CASSWRGGHGYTF.

The gene calls are TRBV12-3 or TRBV12-4 and TRBJ1-1; 8 bases are shared with TRBD1. The V gene end was trimmed by 7 bases and the J gene end by 4 bases; junction bases not matched to a gene: 5. The CDR3 has 13 residues. The CDR3: CASTWTGTTEAFF. CDR3 DNA: TGTGCCAGCACCTGGACAGGGACCACTGAAGCTTTCTTT.

V usage is TRBV6-4 and J usage is TRBJ2-1; TRBD2 matches 7 bases. The V and J ends lost 6 bases and 8 bases, in that order; junction bases with no gene match: 10. The CDR3 length is 14 residues. Germline CDR1 reads MRHNA; CDR2 reads SNTAGT. The CDR3 spells CASSESGVRDEQFF. CDR3 DNA sequence: TGTGCCAGCAGCGAAAGCGGGGTTAGAGATGAGCAGTTCTTC.

This chain uses TRBV6-2 or TRBV6-3 with TRBJ2-7, with 11 positions matching TRBD2. In germline, CDR1 is MNHEY, CDR2 SVGEGT. V was clipped by 0 bases and J by 5 bases; unmatched bases: 0. The CDR3 loop spans 14 amino acids. CDR3 in DNA: TGTGCCAGCAGTTACTCTAGCGGGAGGGACGAGCAGTACTTC. It yields the protein CASSYSSGRDEQYF.

The V call is TRBV18, the J call TRBJ1-5; D is ambiguous. This CDR3 is built from 14 residues. The germline gives CDR1 KGHSH, CDR2 LQKENI. V lost 0 bases and J 2 bases, leaving 5 bases between the germline ends. The CDR3 region has the DNA TGTGCCAGCTCACCACCGGGAGGCAATCAGCCCCAGCATTTT. Residues: CASSPPGGNQPQHF.